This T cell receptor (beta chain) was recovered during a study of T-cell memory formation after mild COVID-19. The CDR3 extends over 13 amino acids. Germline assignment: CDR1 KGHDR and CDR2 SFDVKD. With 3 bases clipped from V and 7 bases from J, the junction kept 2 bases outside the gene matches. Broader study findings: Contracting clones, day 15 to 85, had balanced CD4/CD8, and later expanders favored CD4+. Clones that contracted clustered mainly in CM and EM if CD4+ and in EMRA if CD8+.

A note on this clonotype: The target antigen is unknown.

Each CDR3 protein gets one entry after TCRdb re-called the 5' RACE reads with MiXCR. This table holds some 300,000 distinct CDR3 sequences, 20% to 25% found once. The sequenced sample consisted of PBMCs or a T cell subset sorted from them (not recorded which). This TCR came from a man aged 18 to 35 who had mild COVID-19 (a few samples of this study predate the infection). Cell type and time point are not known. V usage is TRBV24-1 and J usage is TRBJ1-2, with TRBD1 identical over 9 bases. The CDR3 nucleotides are TGTGCCACCAGTGATCGGACAGGGGCTGGCTACACCTTC. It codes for CATSDRTGAGYTF.